This section outlines one T cell receptor beta chain sequence together with its context. The antigen is unknown. The sample comes from a study of CD8+ T cells in alopecia areata. RNA was isolated and reverse transcribed to cDNA, the sequencing template. The protocol was immunoSEQ multiplex PCR, while the TCRdb copy is restricted to in-frame clones and leaves out a portion. Of just over 150,000 clones in the sample, around 71% are singletons; the top ten hold 0.7% to 1%. As to treatment: oral pan-JAK inhibitor, 5-10 mg twice daily. Lesional scalp punch biopsies and peripheral blood were collected from alopecia areata patients. Study-wide findings and caveats: Scalp clonality, together with expanded CD8+ clones among the top 100, fell significantly with tofacitinib. Compared with normal scalp, lesional scalp had higher clonality and more expanded CD8+ clones. Alphabeta T cells residing in normal skin are also sequenced in scalp samples.

The germline V gene encodes CDR1 SGHAT and CDR2 FQNNGV. This CDR3 is built from 13 residues. V dropped 0 bases and J dropped 6 bases, with 9 bases sitting between them. The starting material was CD4+ T cells sorted from blood, obtained at week 4, from a patient treated with tofacitinib. The chain couples TRBV11-2 to TRBJ2-7; possibly TRBD1 or TRBD2 for D (5 bases each). The receptor was isolated from a human donor with alopecia areata. In DNA form, the CDR3 reads TGTGCCAGCAGCTTAGATCAGGGACCCGAGCAGTACTTC. Translated: CASSLDQGPEQYF.